This TCR beta chain emerged from a study of shared clonotypes between healthy human individuals. Clones were sequenced by immunoSEQ multiplex PCR, and TCRdb holds only the in-frame ones, with some missing. This table holds 1 million to 1.3 million clones, more than 75% found once. V was clipped by 5 bases and J by 7 bases; unmatched bases: 12. The CDR3 runs 16 residues. Germline values: CDR1 SEHNR, CDR2 FQNEAQ (reference sequence). The rearrangement uses TRBV7-9 and TRBJ2-1, with TRBD1 matching 9 bases. This clonotype was sampled from a man between 18 and 29 years old in good health. Some clones in this sample may be carry-over from other donors' samples. The sequencing sample was made of memory CD4+ T cells from PBMCs. Documented subset: CD45RA-negative fraction. The CDR3 loop reads CASSPRPTGGANEQFF. The CDR3 nucleotides read TGTGCCAGCAGCCCACGACCGACAGGGGGGGCGAATGAGCAGTTCTTC. The full variable domain, in which reference TRBV7-9 and TRBJ2-1 provide the parts outside the CDR3, is DTGVSQNPRHKITKRGQNVTFRCDPISEHNRLYWYRQTLGQGPEFLTYFQNEAQLEKSRLLSDRFSAERPKGSFSTLEIQRTEQGDSAMYLCASSPRPTGGANEQFFGPGTRLTVL.